The 8 T cell receptor beta chains in this list originate from one sample, sequenced in a study of post-analysis software for immune sequencing data. These receptors' antigens are unknown. Study-wide results and caveats: With TRBV5-6, TRBV5-1 and TRBV20-1 included, five TRBV segments were more frequent in patients than in controls.

Libraries were made from TCR beta cDNA, and they carried unique molecular identifiers. One entry per CDR3 protein, called by TCRdb with MiXCR from the PCR reads. The table includes about 810,000 distinct CDR3 sequences, around 53% detected once. The sequencing input was blood. The receptors derive from a girl aged 10 to 17 with multiple sclerosis.

The chain recombines TRBV20-1 with TRBJ1-2; the D gene is possibly TRBD1 (6 bases). Trimming shortened V by 0 bases and J by 4 bases, and 12 bases separated the two germline ends. Per germline, CDR1 DFQATT and CDR2 SNEGSKA (reference sequence). There are 14 residues in the CDR3. The chain's CDR3 is CSARDRQGSYGYTF. CDR3 DNA: TGCAGTGCTAGAGATCGGCAGGGGTCCTATGGCTACACCTTC.

The chain joins TRBV12-3 or TRBV12-4 to TRBJ2-3, with TRBD1 identical over 7 bases. Trimming took 6 bases from V and 2 from J; bases not matched to a gene: 14. The CDR3 contains 17 residues. The CDR3 sequence: CASSPPTGQATTDTQYF. DNA of the CDR3: TGTGCCAGCAGCCCTCCGACCGGACAGGCAACCACAGATACGCAGTATTTT.

This clonotype was detected only a few times. The rearrangement links TRBV6-1 to TRBJ1-1, with D possibly TRBD1 on 6 matching bases. The V gene lost 6 bases and the J gene lost 4 bases, with 12 bases spanning the gap. In germline, CDR1 is MNHNS, CDR2 SASEGT. This CDR3 is 13 amino acids long. This CDR3 reads CASRQGSGTEAFF. In nucleotides, the CDR3 is TGTGCCAGCAGGCAGGGGTCCGGCACTGAAGCTTTCTTT.

The chain has TRBV11-2 and TRBJ2-5; D might be TRBD2 (6 bases). Per germline, CDR1 SGHAT and CDR2 FQNNGV. V dropped 3 bases and J dropped 5 bases, with 10 bases sitting between them. CDR3 size: 13 residues. The CDR3 sequence: CASSLNREETQYF. The CDR3 DNA follows: TGTGCCAGCAGCTTGAATCGGGAGGAGACCCAGTACTTC.

This rearrangement joins TRBV5-1 to TRBJ2-3, with a possible D match to TRBD1 (5 bases). The germline V gene encodes CDR1 SGHRS and CDR2 YFSETQ. V was trimmed by 4 bases and J by 0 bases, leaving 9 bases between them. The CDR3 spans 14 residues. In DNA, the CDR3 is TGCGCCAGCAGCCGGCAGGGTAGCACAGATACGCAGTATTTT. Its protein is CASSRQGSTDTQYF.

This chain links TRBV20-1 with TRBJ2-5; possible D gene TRBD2, 6 bases. Germline V gives CDR1 DFQATT, CDR2 SNEGSKA (reference sequence). The CDR3 extends over 11 amino acids. The chain's CDR3 is CSLGPSGGQYF. The CDR3 DNA sequence: TGCAGCCTTGGACCTTCCGGGGGCCAGTACTTC.

The rearrangement links TRBV4-1 to TRBJ1-2; 10 positions match TRBD1. Germline-derived CDR1 and CDR2 are MGHRA and YSYEKL. V was pared by 0 bases and J by 7 bases, with 2 bases of the junction left unmatched. The CDR3 covers 14 residues. This CDR3 is CASSQDRTGGGYTF. In DNA, the CDR3 is TGCGCCAGCAGCCAAGATCGGACAGGGGGTGGCTACACCTTC.

This clonotype was found a few times. The gene calls are TRBV9 and TRBJ1-5; 7 bases align to TRBD1. The ends lost 3 bases at V and 2 bases at J; junction bases unmatched: 5. This CDR3 is built from 15 residues. Germline CDR1 SGDLS, CDR2 YYNGEE. CDR3 in amino acids: CASSASGTGNQPQHF. The CDR3 region has the DNA TGTGCCAGCAGCGCTTCCGGGACAGGCAATCAGCCCCAGCATTTT.